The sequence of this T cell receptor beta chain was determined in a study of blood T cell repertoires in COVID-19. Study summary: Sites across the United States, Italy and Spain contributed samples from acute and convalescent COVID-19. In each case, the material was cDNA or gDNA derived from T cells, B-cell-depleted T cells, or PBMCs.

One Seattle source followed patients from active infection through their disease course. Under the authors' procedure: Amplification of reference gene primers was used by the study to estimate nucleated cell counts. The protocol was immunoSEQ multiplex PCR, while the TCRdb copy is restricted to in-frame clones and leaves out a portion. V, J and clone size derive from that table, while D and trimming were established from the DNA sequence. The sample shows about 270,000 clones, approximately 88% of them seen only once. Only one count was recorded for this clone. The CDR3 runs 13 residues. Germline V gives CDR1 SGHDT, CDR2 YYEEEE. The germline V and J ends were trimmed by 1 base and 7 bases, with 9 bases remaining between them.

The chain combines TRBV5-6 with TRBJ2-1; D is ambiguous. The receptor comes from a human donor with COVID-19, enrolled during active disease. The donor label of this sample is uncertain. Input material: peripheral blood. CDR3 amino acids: CASSLTVSNEQFF. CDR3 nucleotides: TGTGCCAGCAGCTTGACAGTGTCAAATGAGCAGTTCTTC.